This TCR beta chain emerged from a study of T cell responses to AZD1222 COVID-19 vaccine. Repertoires were generated with immunoSEQ multiplex PCR, while TCRdb's copy carries only in-frame clones and drops some. In the table there are 60,000 to 85,000 clones, 65% to 80% of which are singletons. Overall study results and limits: After the peak T cell response, and only then, were repertoires sampled.

This CDR3 has 14 residues. Germline CDR1 reads SEHNR; CDR2 reads FQNEAQ (reference sequence). Trimming removed 3 bases from V and 1 base from J, with 10 bases in between. With respect to this clone: Antigen unknown.

This chain joins TRBV7-9 and TRBJ2-7; a weak D match, TRBD2 (6 bases). The sequence derives from an adult who received the MenACWY meningococcal vaccine as a control. The material was peripheral blood, obtained 28 days after the second dose of the MenACWY control vaccine. CDR3 DNA sequence: TGTGCCAGCAGCTTTGGCGGGGCGTCCTACGAGCAGTACTTC. This sequence encodes CASSFGGASYEQYF.